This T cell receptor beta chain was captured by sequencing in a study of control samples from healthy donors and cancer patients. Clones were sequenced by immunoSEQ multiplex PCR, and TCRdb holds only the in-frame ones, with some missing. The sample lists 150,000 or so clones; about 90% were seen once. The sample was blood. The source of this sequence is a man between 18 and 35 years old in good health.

The CDR3 reads CASRSLSRGDYGYTF. DNA of the CDR3: TGTGCCAGCAGATCCCTCAGCAGGGGCGACTATGGCTACACCTTC. V usage is TRBV6-5 and J usage is TRBJ1-2; tentative D call: TRBD1 (6 bases). V gave up 6 bases and J gave up 3 bases, with 17 bases separating them. Germline V lookup: CDR1 MNHEY, CDR2 SVGAGI. The CDR3 contains 15 residues.